This T cell receptor (beta chain) is from a study of shared clonotypes between healthy human individuals. TCRdb keeps only in-frame clones here, not all; method: immunoSEQ multiplex PCR. The sample lists some 100,000 clones; 68% were seen once. Trimming at V came to 2 bases and at J to 3 bases, leaving 9 bases not matched to a gene. The CDR3 spans 17 residues. CDR1 and CDR2 from the germline V gene are SGHNT and YYREEE (reference sequence). Sequencing used memory CD8+ T cells sorted from blood. The subset here: CD45RO+ cells pooled with CCR7-negative TemRA cells. The chain links TRBV5-4 to TRBJ2-3; 10 bases map to TRBD2. The TCR originated in a woman aged 25-40 years in good health. CDR3 sequence: CASSLLAGPGGTDTQYF. CDR3 nucleotide sequence: TGTGCCAGCAGCTTACTAGCGGGACCGGGGGGTACAGATACGCAGTATTTT.